This T cell receptor beta chain originates from a study of post-analysis software for immune sequencing data. The CDR3 is 18 amino acids. V dropped 0 bases and J dropped 4; count of bases not matched to a gene: 13. The germline gives CDR1 MGHRA, CDR2 YSYEKL. Built from TCR beta cDNA, the libraries had unique molecular identifiers in them. One entry per CDR3 protein results from TCRdb running MiXCR on the PCR reads. Here the sample spans approximately 180,000 distinct CDR3 sequences, over 25% being singletons. As for this clonotype: Its antigen is not known.

Study outcomes and limitations: Comparison of patients with controls showed roughly five TRBV segments more frequent in patients, TRBV5-6, TRBV5-1 and TRBV20-1 among them.

This TCR was sampled from a girl aged 10 to 17 with multiple sclerosis. The gene calls are TRBV4-1 and TRBJ2-7; 9 nucleotides align to TRBD2. The specimen sequenced was blood. CDR3 in amino acids: CASSQDGDRTSVRYEQYF. The CDR3 coding sequence is TGCGCCAGCAGCCAAGATGGGGACCGGACTAGCGTAAGGTACGAGCAGTACTTC.